This entry is about one TCR beta chain. Its cognate antigen is unknown. These data come from a study of lymphopenia after photon versus proton radiotherapy. Broader study findings: Photon-treated patients lost naive T cells and TCR diversity; proton-treated stayed stable. After lymphocyte nadir, photon-treated repertoires showed oligoclonal expansion, especially CD8+ Temra.

Assay used: immunoSEQ multiplex PCR; TCRdb lists only in-frame clones, some missing. Among fewer than 35,000 clones listed, 75% to 90% were seen once. The ends were cut back, 2 bases at V and 3 bases at J, with 7 bases in the middle. This CDR3 is 12 amino acids long. Germline V gene data show CDR1 as GTSNPN and CDR2 as SVGIG (reference sequence). This TCR was recovered from a woman in her forties or fifties with pancreatic cancer. This chain connects TRBV30 to TRBJ2-5; no firm D call. Sample: peripheral blood, taken from a patient treated with photon-based radiotherapy. This CDR3 reads CAWSWLEETQYF. CDR3 nucleotide sequence: TGTGCCTGGAGTTGGTTAGAAGAGACCCAGTACTTC.